These 28 T cell receptor beta chains were sequenced from one sample in a study of shared clonotypes between healthy human individuals. Repertoires were generated with immunoSEQ multiplex PCR, while TCRdb's copy carries only in-frame clones and drops some. This table holds roughly 1 million clones, about 74% found once. Sample: memory CD4+ T cells sorted from blood. The sample's subset: CD45RA-negative fraction. The source of these receptors is a man aged 18 to 30 in good health.

This clone was detected only a few times. This chain connects TRBV4-1 to TRBJ1-5, with D perhaps TRBD1 (5 bases). The CDR3 covers 15 residues. V gave up 0 bases and J gave up 7 bases, with 13 bases separating them. Germline V gene data show CDR1 as MGHRA and CDR2 as YSYEKL. CDR3 sequence reads: CASSQDSLGRQPQHF. In nucleotides, the CDR3 is TGCGCCAGCAGCCAAGATTCCCTGGGGCGCCAGCCCCAGCATTTT.

The chain links TRBV10-3 to TRBJ2-2, with TRBD2 matching over 7 bases. CDR1 ENHRY and CDR2 SYGVKD come from the germline V gene. J was trimmed by 4 bases and V by 4 bases; bases with no gene match: 6. The CDR3 spans 15 residues. DNA of the CDR3: TGTGCCATCAGTGGGGAGGGGCCCGGCACCGGGGAGCTGTTTTTT. Residues: CAISGEGPGTGELFF.

The chain links TRBV9 to TRBJ1-4; D is uncertain. The CDR3 has 14 amino acids. Germline CDR1 reads SGDLS; CDR2 reads YYNGEE. The germline V and J ends were trimmed by 0 bases and 2 bases, with 5 bases remaining between them. The CDR3 DNA reads TGTGCCAGCAGCGTAGGGTGGACTAATGAAAAACTGTTTTTT. Translation gives CASSVGWTNEKLFF.

This clone was recorded a few times. The chain joins TRBV11-2 to TRBJ1-1; 11 bases line up with TRBD1. Germline assignment: CDR1 SGHAT and CDR2 FQNNGV. The ends lost 5 bases at V and 4 bases at J; junction bases unmatched: 6. The CDR3 consists of 15 residues. CDR3 region: CASSNSGTGGTEAFF. For the CDR3, the DNA is TGTGCCAGCAGCAATTCCGGGACAGGGGGCACTGAAGCTTTCTTT.

The rearrangement links TRBV7-6 to TRBJ2-7; D may correspond to TRBD1 or TRBD2 (5 bases each). The CDR3 has 15 residues. CDR1 SGHVS and CDR2 FNYEAQ come from the germline V gene. V lost 5 bases and J lost 7, with 21 bases in between. The CDR3 bases are TGTGCCAGCAGCCCCCCTCGAGGGGAAGGAGAAGAGCAGTACTTC. Its protein product is CASSPPRGEGEEQYF.

The V gene is TRBV7-9, the J gene TRBJ2-1, with TRBD2 matching over 8 bases. This CDR3 region has 13 residues. The V gene's germline CDR1 is SEHNR and CDR2 FQNEAQ (reference sequence). V was pared by 6 bases and J by 4 bases, with 2 bases of the junction left unmatched. The CDR3 is CASRASGYNEQFF. CDR3 coding DNA: TGTGCCAGCAGGGCTAGCGGGTACAATGAGCAGTTCTTC.

The chain has TRBV5-6 and TRBJ1-2, with D hard to call. The CDR3 runs 15 residues. Per the germline V gene, CDR1 is SGHDT and CDR2 is YYEEEE. V lost 0 bases, J lost 7 bases, and 16 bases lay in between. The CDR3: CASSLVNDGGSGYTF. The CDR3 nucleotides are TGTGCCAGCAGCTTGGTTAACGACGGCGGAAGTGGCTACACCTTC.

On this clone itself: The sample contains more than one DNA sequence encoding this CDR3. The chain employs TRBV5-1 and TRBJ1-5, with D possibly TRBD1 on 5 matching bases. CDR3 length equals 14 residues. V lost 0 bases to trimming and J lost 7 bases, with 11 bases between them. Germline-derived CDR1 and CDR2 are SGHRS and YFSETQ. In DNA, the CDR3 is TGCGCCAGCAGCTTGGAGGGCGGGGGACAGCCCCAGCATTTT. Translating gives CASSLEGGGQPQHF.

Worth noting for this clone: Additional DNA sequences in this sample encode the identical CDR3. The CDR3 loop reads CASTRDRTSTDTQYF. For the CDR3, the DNA is TGTGCCAGCACCCGGGACAGGACGAGCACAGATACGCAGTATTTT. The chain recombines TRBV2 with TRBJ2-3, with 8 bases fitting TRBD1. Looked up from germline, CDR1 is SNHLY and CDR2 is FYNNEI. CDR3 length equals 15 residues. Trimming cost V 7 bases and J 0 bases; bases outside gene matches: 6.

The V gene is TRBV7-9, the J gene TRBJ1-3; TRBD1 matches at 8 bases. Unmatched junction bases numbered 4, after V lost 5 bases and J lost 4 bases. The CDR3 consists of 14 residues. Germline values: CDR1 SEHNR, CDR2 FQNEAQ (reference sequence). This CDR3 is CASSPDRVGNTIYF. For the CDR3, the DNA is TGTGCCAGCAGCCCGGACAGGGTCGGAAACACCATATATTTT.

In regard to this clone: At the DNA level, this CDR3 is encoded by other sequences in the same sample as well. The chain uses TRBV19 and TRBJ1-1, with a weak D call TRBD1 (5 bases). The CDR3 extends over 13 amino acids. The germline V gene encodes CDR1 LNHDA and CDR2 SQIVND (reference sequence). V lost 4 bases, J lost 0 bases, and 6 bases lay in between. The CDR3 reads CASSRGVNTEAFF. The DNA of the CDR3 is TGTGCCAGTAGTAGAGGGGTGAACACTGAAGCTTTCTTT. The full variable domain, completed using reference TRBV19 and TRBJ1-1, is DGGITQSPKYLFRKEGQNVTLSCEQNLNHDAMYWYRQDPGQGLRLIYYSQIVNDFQKGDIAEGYSVSREKKESFPLTVTSAQKNPTAFYLCASSRGVNTEAFFGQGTRLTVV.

This clone was observed a few times. The chain links TRBV6-5 to TRBJ2-4; no reliable D call. The CDR3 is 16 amino acids. CDR1 MNHEY and CDR2 SVGAGI come from the germline V gene. V shed 0 bases and J shed 3 bases, with 12 bases lying between them. CDR3 DNA sequence: TGTGCCAGCAGTTACTCGTCTTTTACGGGCAAAAACATTCAGTACTTC. Protein: CASSYSSFTGKNIQYF.

This clone was found once. The chain combines TRBV19 with TRBJ2-7, with TRBD2 matching over 11 bases. V shed 5 bases, J shed 6 bases, and the junction held 6 bases outside the gene matches. The CDR3 runs to 14 residues. Germline loops: CDR1 LNHDA, CDR2 SQIVND (reference sequence). The CDR3 DNA reads TGTGCCAGTAGTCCTCAGGGGACTAGCGGCGAGCAGTACTTC. Translating gives CASSPQGTSGEQYF.

In its sample, this clone was seen a few times. The rearrangement joins TRBV30 to TRBJ1-3; possibly TRBD1 for D (6 bases). The CDR3 contains 16 residues. Trimming shortened V by 5 bases and J by 3 bases, and 20 bases separated the two germline ends. Germline V gives CDR1 GTSNPN, CDR2 SVGIG (reference sequence). The CDR3 nucleotides are TGTGCCTGGGGCTTTGGGGAGAACAGGGATGGAAACACCATATATTTT. Its translation: CAWGFGENRDGNTIYF. Drawing the rest from reference TRBV30 and TRBJ1-3, the complete variable domain is SQTIHQWPATLVQPVGSPLSLECTVEGTSNPNLYWYRQAAGRGLQLLFYSVGIGQISSEVPQNLSASRPQDRQFILSSKKLLLSDSGFYLCAWGFGENRDGNTIYFGEGSWLTVV.

The chain employs TRBV14 and TRBJ1-6; D remains ambiguous. The CDR3 has 13 residues. Trimming cost V 1 base and J 5 bases, with 3 bases left between them. CDR1 and CDR2 from the germline V gene are SGHDN and FVKESK. CDR3 residues: CASSQADNSPLHF. Here the CDR3 DNA reads TGTGCCAGCAGCCAAGCAGATAATTCACCCCTCCACTTT. The variable domain in full, with the rest retrieved from reference TRBV14 and TRBJ1-6, is EAGVTQFPSHSVIEKGQTVTLRCDPISGHDNLYWYRRVMGKEIKFLLHFVKESKQDESGMPNNRFLAERTGGTYSTLKVQPAELEDSGVYFCASSQADNSPLHFGNGTRLTVT.

The genes are TRBV11-2 and TRBJ1-1; D is ambiguous. Trimming took off 2 bases at V and 1 base at J, with 8 bases between the two ends. Germline V gives CDR1 SGHAT, CDR2 FQNNGV. This CDR3 has 14 residues. CDR3 sequence reads: CASSLTESNTEAFF. The CDR3 bases are TGTGCCAGCAGCTTAACCGAATCGAACACTGAAGCTTTCTTT.

The chain employs TRBV9 and TRBJ2-3, with D perhaps matching TRBD1 (6 bases). Germline lookup yields CDR1 SGDLS and CDR2 YYNGEE. V gave up 4 bases and J gave up 2 bases, with 11 bases separating them. The CDR3 spans 14 residues. The CDR3 bases are TGTGCCAGCAGCTCAGGGGATCTCACAGATACGCAGTATTTT. Translated: CASSSGDLTDTQYF.

This rearrangement joins TRBV9 to TRBJ2-1, with D unresolved. Germline lookup yields CDR1 SGDLS and CDR2 YYNGEE. The CDR3 is 15 residues long. V was shortened by 3 bases and J by 0 bases, with 10 bases between the two germline ends. CDR3 in DNA: TGTGCCAGCAGCGCCACCGTGGGCTCCTACAATGAGCAGTTCTTC. Translating it yields CASSATVGSYNEQFF.

The gene calls are TRBV13 and TRBJ2-2, with D unclear. Trimming pared 2 bases from V and 2 bases from J, leaving 6 bases between. Germline CDR1 and CDR2: PRHDT and FYEKMQ (reference sequence). The CDR3 runs 14 residues. CDR3 sequence (DNA): TGTGCCAGCAGCTTAAATGTTAACACCGGGGAGCTGTTTTTT. It translates to CASSLNVNTGELFF. Supplemented by reference TRBV13 and TRBJ2-2, the full variable domain reads AAGVIQSPRHLIKEKRETATLKCYPIPRHDTVYWYQQGPGQDPQFLISFYEKMQSDKGSIPDRFSAQQFSDYHSELNMSSLELGDSALYFCASSLNVNTGELFFGEGSRLTVL.

This clone appeared a single time. The J gene is TRBJ2-1, the V gene TRBV11-1; the D gene is possibly TRBD2 (5 bases). Per the germline V gene, CDR1 is SGHAT and CDR2 is FQDESV (reference sequence). The ends were cut back, 3 bases at V and 2 bases at J, with 14 bases in the middle. This CDR3 region has 16 residues. In DNA, the CDR3 is TGTGCCAGCAGCTTGACCAACGGGGTAACCTACAATGAGCAGTTCTTC. This codes for CASSLTNGVTYNEQFF. Based on the CDR3 plus reference TRBV11-1 and TRBJ2-1, the full variable domain is EAEVAQSPRYKITEKSQAVAFWCDPISGHATLYWYRQILGQGPELLVQFQDESVVDDSQLPKDRFSAERLKGVDSTLKIQPAELGDSAMYLCASSLTNGVTYNEQFFGPGTRLTVL.

The chain uses TRBV15 and TRBJ2-3, with a tentative D call TRBD2 (6 bases). The CDR3 spans 14 residues. Deletions cut 3 bases from V and 0 bases from J, with 7 bases between. Per germline, CDR1 LNHNV and CDR2 YYDKDF (reference sequence). CDR3 residues: CATSSGGSTDTQYF. In DNA, the CDR3 is TGTGCCACCAGCAGCGGGGGTAGCACAGATACGCAGTATTTT.

The chain uses TRBV5-1 and TRBJ1-2; D remains ambiguous. There are 16 residues in the CDR3. V lost 6 bases and J lost 2, with 20 bases in between. Germline loops: CDR1 SGHRS, CDR2 YFSETQ. CDR3 residues: CASNPYSRPTNYGYTF. The CDR3 DNA reads TGCGCCAGCAATCCTTATTCCCGACCGACCAACTATGGCTACACCTTC.

The gene calls are TRBV5-1 and TRBJ2-3, with a possible D match to TRBD1 (6 bases). CDR1 SGHRS and CDR2 YFSETQ come from the germline V gene. The CDR3 runs to 15 residues. Trimming left V 0 bases short and J 5 bases short, with 13 bases between. CDR3 loop: CASSLATTGRDTQYF. DNA of the CDR3: TGCGCCAGCAGCTTGGCCACTACAGGGAGAGATACGCAGTATTTT.

Points on this clone: The sample has other DNA sequences that encode this CDR3 too. The chain recombines TRBV18 with TRBJ2-7; D is undetermined. Germline V gene data show CDR1 as KGHSH and CDR2 as LQKENI. V was trimmed by 4 bases and J by 0 bases, leaving 7 bases between them. The CDR3 extends over 13 amino acids. CDR3 nucleotide sequence: TGTGCCAGCTCACAGGGAAGCTCCTACGAGCAGTACTTC. Amino acid sequence: CASSQGSSYEQYF. Combining the CDR3 with reference TRBV18 and TRBJ2-7 gives the whole variable domain NAGVMQNPRHLVRRRGQEARLRCSPMKGHSHVYWYRQLPEEGLKFMVYLQKENIIDESGMPKERFSAEFPKEGPSILRIQQVVRGDSAAYFCASSQGSSYEQYFGPGTRLTVT.

The V call is TRBV11-2, the J call TRBJ2-5; maybe TRBD2 (6 bases). V dropped 1 base and J dropped 4 bases, with 13 bases sitting between them. CDR1 is SGHAT, CDR2 FQNNGV, per germline. The CDR3 has 15 residues. CDR3 loop: CASSLASGFGETQYF. The CDR3 nucleotides read TGTGCCAGCAGCTTAGCCAGCGGGTTCGGAGAGACCCAGTACTTC.

This rearrangement joins TRBV30 to TRBJ2-3; unclear D gene. Trimming stripped 1 base from V and 0 bases from J, with 11 bases between. This CDR3 has 15 amino acids. The germline CDR1 and CDR2 sequences are GTSNPN and SVGIG (reference sequence). The CDR3 sequence: CAWSDGPASTDTQYF. DNA for the CDR3: TGTGCCTGGAGTGACGGGCCGGCTAGCACAGATACGCAGTATTTT. The complete variable domain, with remaining parts taken from reference TRBV30 and TRBJ2-3, reads SQTIHQWPATLVQPVGSPLSLECTVEGTSNPNLYWYRQAAGRGLQLLFYSVGIGQISSEVPQNLSASRPQDRQFILSSKKLLLSDSGFYLCAWSDGPASTDTQYFGPGTRLTVL.

This clone appeared a few times. Since a much larger clone is just one base distant, this may be a read error. The chain links TRBV6-1 to TRBJ2-2; 7 nucleotides align to TRBD1. Trimming took 6 bases from V and 1 from J; bases not matched to a gene: 2. CDR3 length equals 14 residues. Germline lookup yields CDR1 MNHNS and CDR2 SASEGT. CDR3 nucleotide sequence: TGTGCCAGCAGCCGACAGGGGAACACCGGGGAGCTGTTTTTT. Protein: CASSRQGNTGELFF.

The chain couples TRBV11-2 to TRBJ2-1, with D uncertain. The CDR3 has 12 residues. Trimming cost V 5 bases and J 10 bases, with 12 bases left between them. Germline assignment: CDR1 SGHAT and CDR2 FQNNGV. CDR3 region: CASSADLGEQFF. DNA for the CDR3: TGTGCCAGCAGCGCAGACTTAGGGGAGCAGTTCTTC.